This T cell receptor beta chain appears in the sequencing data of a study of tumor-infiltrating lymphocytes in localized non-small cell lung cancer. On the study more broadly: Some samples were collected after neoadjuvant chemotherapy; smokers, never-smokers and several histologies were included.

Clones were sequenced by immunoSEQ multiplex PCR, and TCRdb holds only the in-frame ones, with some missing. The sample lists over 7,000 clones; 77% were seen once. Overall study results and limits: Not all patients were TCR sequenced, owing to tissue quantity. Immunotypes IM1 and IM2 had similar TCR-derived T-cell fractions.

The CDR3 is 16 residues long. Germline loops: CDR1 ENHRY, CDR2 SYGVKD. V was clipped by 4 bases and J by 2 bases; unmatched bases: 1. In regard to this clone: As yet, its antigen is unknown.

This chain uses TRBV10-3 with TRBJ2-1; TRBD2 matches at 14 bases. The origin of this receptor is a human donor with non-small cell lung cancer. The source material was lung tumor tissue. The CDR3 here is CAISGGLAGAYNEQFF. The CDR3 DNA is TGTGCCATCAGTGGGGGACTAGCGGGGGCCTACAATGAGCAGTTCTTC.